This T cell receptor beta chain was recorded in a study of molecular identifiers for immune sequencing clone quantification. General study points: Should identical TCR molecules share a barcode, the sizes of highly expanded clones could be underestimated. Jurkat TCR RNA spiked in from one cell could reportedly be detected among 1.1 million or so naive cells.

The CDR3 is 14 amino acids. V lost 5 bases and J lost 2, with 12 bases in between. From germline, CDR1 is MNHEY and CDR2 SMNVEV (reference sequence). TCRdb recomputed calls from the PCR reads with MiXCR, one row per CDR3 protein. Of 550,000 to 750,000 distinct CDR3 sequences listed, just under 20% are singletons. As for this clonotype: Its antigen is undetermined.

The specimen was naive CD8+ T cells from blood, with Jurkat cell RNA spiked in. Noted subset: FACS-sorted CD8+CD4-CCR7+CD45RA+ naive T cells. The sequence came from a human donor in good health. Some libraries in this study had Jurkat cell RNA spiked in. The chain links TRBV27 to TRBJ2-5; D is undetermined. The CDR3: CASSVSMVQETQYF. As DNA, the CDR3 is TGTGCCAGCAGTGTTTCAATGGTTCAAGAGACCCAGTACTTC.